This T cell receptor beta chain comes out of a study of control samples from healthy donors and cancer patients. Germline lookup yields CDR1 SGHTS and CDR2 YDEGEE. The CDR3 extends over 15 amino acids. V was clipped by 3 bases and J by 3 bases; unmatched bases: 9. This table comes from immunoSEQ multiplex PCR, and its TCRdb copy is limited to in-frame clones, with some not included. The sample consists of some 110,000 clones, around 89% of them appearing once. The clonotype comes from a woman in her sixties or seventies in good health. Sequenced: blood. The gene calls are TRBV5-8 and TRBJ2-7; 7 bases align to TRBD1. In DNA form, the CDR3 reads TGTGCCAGCAGCTCTATTCCCGGGACAGACTACGAGCAGTACTTC. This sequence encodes CASSSIPGTDYEQYF.